The 23 T cell receptor beta chains below were found in one sample sequenced in a study of T cells after yellow fever vaccination. In TCRdb, the 5' RACE reads were re-called with MiXCR into one record per CDR3 protein. In the table there are some 600,000 distinct CDR3 sequences, 9% to 15% of which are singletons. Sequences were derived from PBMCs, sampled on the day of the yellow fever booster vaccination. These receptors came from a young man who received the YFV17D yellow fever vaccine.

The table lists this clonotype with a few counts. The V and J genes are TRBV28 and TRBJ1-2, with D perhaps TRBD1 (6 bases). Per the germline V gene, CDR1 is MDHEN and CDR2 is SYDVKM. With 11 bases removed from V and 7 bases from J, the gap between germline ends came to 20 bases. The CDR3 loop spans 13 amino acids. CDR3 loop: CAGRRVGGFGYTF. Written as DNA, the CDR3 is TGTGCCGGCCGAAGGGTAGGGGGGTTTGGCTACACCTTC.

This clonotype was counted a few times. The chain has TRBV15 and TRBJ1-5; no definite D call. V lost 0 bases and J lost 0, with 6 bases in between. The CDR3 totals 15 residues. Germline lookup yields CDR1 LNHNV and CDR2 YYDKDF (reference sequence). The CDR3 nucleotides read TGTGCCACCAGCAGAGATCCATATAGCAATCAGCCCCAGCATTTT. Translating it yields CATSRDPYSNQPQHF.

There are a few counts of this clonotype. This chain joins TRBV5-1 and TRBJ2-3, with 14 positions matching TRBD2. The CDR3 is 16 amino acids. J lost 6 bases, V lost 2 bases, and 5 bases had no gene match. Germline loops: CDR1 SGHRS, CDR2 YFSETQ. In nucleotides, the CDR3 is TGCGCCAGCAGCTTTACCGGGACTAGCGGGAGTGATACGCAGTATTTT. Translated, it gives CASSFTGTSGSDTQYF.

This sequence joins TRBV14 and TRBJ1-2; 9 nucleotides match TRBD1. V shed 4 bases and J 6 bases; nucleotides not matched to a gene: 6. Germline V gives CDR1 SGHDN, CDR2 FVKESK. The CDR3 consists of 14 residues. Here the CDR3 reads CASSRTGEFDGYTF. CDR3 in DNA: TGTGCCAGCAGCCGGACAGGGGAATTCGATGGCTACACCTTC.

This rearrangement joins TRBV3-1 to TRBJ2-1, with unresolved D. The CDR3 is 19 amino acids. With 3 bases removed from V and 4 bases from J, the gap between germline ends came to 25 bases. CDR1 is LGHDT and CDR2 is YNNKEL in the germline V gene (reference sequence). The CDR3, as DNA: TGTGCCAGCAGCCAGAATATGTTCTACGGGCCCCTGTTGTACAATGAGCAGTTCTTC. This encodes CASSQNMFYGPLLYNEQFF.

The rearrangement uses TRBV20-1 and TRBJ2-1; 7 bases fit TRBD1. V was pared by 3 bases and J by 2 bases, with 1 base of the junction left unmatched. The CDR3 sequence is 13 residues long. From germline, CDR1 is DFQATT and CDR2 SNEGSKA (reference sequence). CDR3 bases: TGCAGTGCTAGGAGGGGGCCCTACAATGAGCAGTTCTTC. Protein sequence: CSARRGPYNEQFF.

This clonotype appeared a few times. The chain combines TRBV7-2 with TRBJ2-3, with 9 bases that match TRBD2. The ends lost 3 bases at V and 6 bases at J; junction bases unmatched: 13. This CDR3 contains 17 residues. Germline V gives CDR1 SGHTA, CDR2 FQGNSA. The CDR3 DNA follows: TGTGCCAGCAGCTTGAGGGGCGGGAGGGTCCCGGCGGATACGCAGTATTTT. Residues: CASSLRGGRVPADTQYF.

The chain joins TRBV20-1 to TRBJ1-3; D not certain. With 4 bases removed from V and 5 bases from J, the gap between germline ends came to 18 bases. Per the germline V gene, CDR1 is DFQATT and CDR2 is SNEGSKA (reference sequence). The CDR3 consists of 15 residues. Written as DNA, the CDR3 is TGCAGTGCTACCCCCGGTATTAGGAGGAGAAACACCATATATTTT. Residues: CSATPGIRRRNTIYF.

This CDR3 reads CASSLGVLAGYNEQFF. The CDR3 DNA reads TGCGCCAGCAGCTTGGGGGTTCTAGCGGGTTACAATGAGCAGTTCTTC. V usage is TRBV5-1 and J usage is TRBJ2-1; TRBD2 aligns across 8 bases. CDR1 SGHRS and CDR2 YFSETQ come from the germline V gene. Unmatched junction bases numbered 6, after V lost 0 bases and J lost 4 bases. The CDR3 has 16 amino acids.

The genes are TRBV27 and TRBJ2-7, with 13 bases matching TRBD2. The CDR3 loop spans 15 amino acids. The germline gives CDR1 MNHEY, CDR2 SMNVEV (reference sequence). V shed 6 bases and J 1 base; nucleotides not matched to a gene: 3. This chain's CDR3 is CASREGLAGSYEQYF. DNA of the CDR3: TGTGCCAGCAGGGAGGGACTAGCGGGATCCTACGAGCAGTACTTC.

This clonotype was detected a few times. The chain uses TRBV10-3 and TRBJ1-1; D call uncertain. This CDR3 is built from 14 residues. CDR1 and CDR2 (germline): ENHRY, SYGVKD. With 0 bases removed from V and 2 bases from J, the gap between germline ends came to 7 bases. The CDR3 loop is CAISESISNTEAFF. The CDR3 DNA sequence: TGTGCCATCAGTGAGTCGATCAGTAACACTGAAGCTTTCTTT.

Many counts were recorded for this clonotype. The V gene is TRBV7-8, the J gene TRBJ2-7; 11 bases agree with TRBD2. CDR3 length equals 14 residues. The V and J ends lost 5 bases and 3 bases, in that order; junction bases with no gene match: 3. Germline V gene lookup returns CDR1 SGHVS and CDR2 FQNEAQ. CDR3 residues: CASSRLAGHYEQYF. The CDR3 coding sequence is TGTGCCAGCAGCCGACTAGCGGGACACTACGAGCAGTACTTC.

This clonotype was seen ten or more times. The chain joins TRBV5-1 to TRBJ2-1, with 11 positions matching TRBD1. CDR3 length equals 16 residues. Trimming cost V 3 bases and J 9 bases; bases outside gene matches: 11. Germline-derived CDR1 and CDR2 are SGHRS and YFSETQ. The CDR3, as DNA: TGCGCCAGCAGCTGGACCCCCGGGACAGGGGGTTTTGAGCAGTTCTTC. Protein: CASSWTPGTGGFEQFF.

This clonotype was seen at least ten times. The CDR3 bases are TGTGCCAGCAGTTTGGACCGGGAGACCCAGTACTTC. Encoded protein: CASSLDRETQYF. The rearrangement joins TRBV7-2 to TRBJ2-5; no clear D. Trimming shortened V by 6 bases and J by 5 bases, and 10 bases separated the two germline ends. CDR1 and CDR2 from the germline V gene are SGHTA and FQGNSA. This CDR3 is built from 12 residues.

This clonotype was detected a few times. The V gene is TRBV20-1, the J gene TRBJ2-1; no reliable D call. The CDR3 totals 16 residues. The V end lost 0 bases, the J end lost 1 base, and 13 bases lay between the germline ends. Germline V gene sequence: CDR1 DFQATT, CDR2 SNEGSKA (reference sequence). The CDR3 reads CSARDSGGRSYNEQFF. The CDR3 nucleotides are TGCAGTGCTAGAGATTCCGGCGGTAGGTCCTACAATGAGCAGTTCTTC.

The rearrangement links TRBV20-1 to TRBJ2-7; 9 bases match TRBD2. J gave up 7 bases and V 0 bases, and 10 bases lay outside the gene matches. The CDR3 has 15 residues. CDR1 DFQATT and CDR2 SNEGSKA come from the germline V gene (reference sequence). DNA for the CDR3: TGCAGTGCTAGAGAAAGCGGACTAGCGACGGGGGAGCAGTACTTC. It translates to CSARESGLATGEQYF.

The genes are TRBV7-9 and TRBJ2-7, with no clear D. CDR3 length: 12 residues. Germline CDR1 SEHNR, CDR2 FQNEAQ (reference sequence). Trimming removed 2 bases from V and 5 bases from J, with 7 bases in between. The CDR3 nucleotides are TGTGCCAGCAGCTTACTCGCGCACGAGCAGTACTTC. It encodes CASSLLAHEQYF.

This clonotype was found a few times. This sequence joins TRBV6-5 and TRBJ1-3; D remains ambiguous. The germline V gene has CDR1 MNHEY and CDR2 SVGAGI. V was pared by 2 bases and J by 4 bases, with 6 bases between. There are 13 residues in the CDR3. The CDR3 region has the DNA TGTGCCAGCAGTTACGCTGGGGGAAACACCATATATTTT. This translates into CASSYAGGNTIYF.

This clonotype was seen only a few times. The V gene is TRBV7-9, the J gene TRBJ2-2; D is possibly TRBD2 (5 bases). Germline assignment: CDR1 SEHNR and CDR2 FQNEAQ (reference sequence). V lost 5 bases and J 8 bases, leaving 21 bases between the germline ends. CDR3 length equals 16 residues. The CDR3 DNA reads as TGTGCCAGCAGCCCAGGAGGAGTAAACACCTGGGGGGAGCTGTTTTTT. Translation gives CASSPGGVNTWGELFF. Filled out from reference TRBV7-9 and TRBJ2-2, the complete variable domain reads DTGVSQNPRHKITKRGQNVTFRCDPISEHNRLYWYRQTLGQGPEFLTYFQNEAQLEKSRLLSDRFSAERPKGSFSTLEIQRTEQGDSAMYLCASSPGGVNTWGELFFGEGSRLTVL.

Ten or more counts support this clonotype. The chain joins TRBV19 to TRBJ1-4; D remains ambiguous. Trimming stripped 5 bases from V and 0 bases from J, with 4 bases between. The CDR3 has 13 residues. Germline values: CDR1 LNHDA, CDR2 SQIVND (reference sequence). The CDR3 loop reads CASSFATNEKLFF. CDR3 sequence (DNA): TGTGCCAGTAGTTTCGCAACTAATGAAAAACTGTTTTTT.

The V gene is TRBV3-1, the J gene TRBJ2-1, with 12 bases that match TRBD2. Germline V gene data show CDR1 as LGHDT and CDR2 as YNNKEL (reference sequence). V lost 0 bases, J lost 10 bases, and 10 bases stayed unmatched. The CDR3 is 17 residues long. CDR3 nucleotides: TGTGCCAGCAGCCAAGATTTTCTAGCGGGAGGGTATCGGGAGCAGTTCTTC. Amino acids: CASSQDFLAGGYREQFF.

This chain connects TRBV10-3 to TRBJ1-2, with D unresolved. The CDR3 is 13 amino acids. In germline, CDR1 is ENHRY, CDR2 SYGVKD. V shed 2 bases and J shed 8 bases, with 12 bases lying between them. The CDR3 nucleotides are TGTGCCATCAGTGAGACCACGGAAAAGGGCTACACCTTC. Its translation is CAISETTEKGYTF.

This sequence joins TRBV30 and TRBJ2-1, with D hard to call. Per germline, CDR1 GTSNPN and CDR2 SVGIG (reference sequence). The length of the CDR3 is 17 residues. V gave up 0 bases and J gave up 4 bases, with 19 bases separating them. CDR3 residues: CAWSVGVDTNPYNEQFF. The CDR3 nucleotides read TGTGCCTGGAGTGTTGGAGTCGACACCAACCCATACAATGAGCAGTTCTTC.